The 17 T cell receptor beta chains below come from one sample, sequenced in a study of hypomethylating agent response in myelodysplastic syndrome. Repertoires were generated with immunoSEQ multiplex PCR, while TCRdb's copy carries only in-frame clones and drops some. The repertoire holds fewer than 7,500 clones, with about 80% as singletons. The starting material was bone marrow, obtained before or after starting hypomethylating agent treatment for myelodysplastic syndrome (not recorded which). These receptors were taken from a human donor with myelodysplastic syndrome.

This CDR3 reads CASRTQGGTQYF. DNA for the CDR3: TGTGCCAGTAGAACGCAGGGGGGGACCCAGTACTTC. The chain has TRBV19 and TRBJ2-5; maybe TRBD1 (7 bases). Germline V gene data show CDR1 as LNHDA and CDR2 as SQIVND (reference sequence). The CDR3 length is 12 residues. Trimming pared 6 bases from V and 7 bases from J, leaving 12 bases between.

The chain is built from TRBV2 and TRBJ2-3; either TRBD1 or TRBD2 may fit D (5 bases each). The CDR3 totals 15 residues. Germline assignment: CDR1 SNHLY and CDR2 FYNNEI. V gave up 8 bases and J gave up 0 bases, with 15 bases separating them. The CDR3 coding sequence is TGTGCCAGCGAGGGGACGACAACTAGCACAGATACGCAGTATTTT. It specifies CASEGTTTSTDTQYF.

The rearrangement uses TRBV7-9 and TRBJ1-1; 10 positions match TRBD1. The trim removed 5 bases at V and 5 bases at J, leaving 8 bases unmatched. Germline lookup yields CDR1 SEHNR and CDR2 FQNEAQ (reference sequence). The CDR3 is 15 residues long. As DNA, the CDR3 is TGTGCCAGCAGCCGTGACAGGGGGCGCTTTACTGAAGCTTTCTTT. Translating gives CASSRDRGRFTEAFF. The variable domain in full, completed from reference TRBV7-9 and TRBJ1-1, reads DTGVSQNPRHKITKRGQNVTFRCDPISEHNRLYWYRQTLGQGPEFLTYFQNEAQLEKSRLLSDRFSAERPKGSFSTLEIQRTEQGDSAMYLCASSRDRGRFTEAFFGQGTRLTVV.

The chain uses TRBV15 and TRBJ2-7; 7 nucleotides line up with TRBD2. This CDR3 comprises 14 residues. Looked up from germline, CDR1 is LNHNV and CDR2 is YYDKDF (reference sequence). The V segment lost 4 bases and the J segment 1 base; nucleotides outside the gene matches: 4. The CDR3 protein is CATSKGRDSYEQYF. CDR3 DNA sequence: TGTGCCACCAGCAAAGGGAGGGATTCCTACGAGCAGTACTTC. The full variable domain, rest sourced from reference TRBV15 and TRBJ2-7, is DAMVIQNPRYQVTQFGKPVTLSCSQTLNHNVMYWYQQKSSQAPKLLFHYYDKDFNNEADTPDNFQSRRPNTSFCFLDIRSPGLGDTAMYLCATSKGRDSYEQYFGPGTRLTVT.

The chain links TRBV6-1 to TRBJ2-2; weak D call: TRBD1 (6 bases). Germline CDR1 is MNHNS and CDR2 is SASEGT. Trimming took off 5 bases at V and 2 bases at J, with 12 bases between the two ends. The CDR3 totals 15 residues. The CDR3 coding sequence is TGTGCCAGCAGTTTTAAACAGGGAAACACCGGGGAGCTGTTTTTT. Its protein is CASSFKQGNTGELFF.

This rearrangement joins TRBV5-6 to TRBJ2-1; D uncertain. Germline V CDR1 and CDR2: SGHDT, YYEEEE. This CDR3 is built from 12 residues. V was clipped by 5 bases and J by 6 bases, with 9 bases between them. The CDR3 DNA sequence: TGTGCCAGCAGAGGCCTCTCCAATGAGCAGTTCTTC. Its translation is CASRGLSNEQFF.

This CDR3 is CASSPQEIAGGVSEQFF. The CDR3 nucleotides are TGTGCCAGCAGCCCCCAAGAGATAGCGGGGGGGGTAAGTGAGCAGTTCTTC. This rearrangement joins TRBV13 to TRBJ2-1; 11 bases map to TRBD2. This CDR3 has 17 amino acids. The V and J ends lost 5 bases and 9 bases, in that order; junction bases with no gene match: 15. The germline CDR1 and CDR2 sequences are PRHDT and FYEKMQ (reference sequence).

This sequence joins TRBV4-1 and TRBJ2-5; 8 bases map to TRBD2. CDR1 MGHRA and CDR2 YSYEKL come from the germline V gene. The ends lost 2 bases at V and 4 bases at J; junction bases unmatched: 6. This CDR3 spans 15 amino acids. The CDR3 DNA reads as TGCGCCAGCAGCCAACGGGGGGGGCCCCCAGAGACCCAGTACTTC. This encodes CASSQRGGPPETQYF.

The rearrangement uses TRBV6-1 and TRBJ1-1; D not certain. With 6 bases removed from V and 6 bases from J, the gap between germline ends came to 8 bases. CDR1 MNHNS and CDR2 SASEGT come from the germline V gene. CDR3 length equals 11 residues. CDR3 sequence reads: CASRWVSEAFF. For the CDR3, the DNA is TGTGCCAGCAGGTGGGTTTCTGAAGCTTTCTTT.

This clone was detected only a few times. The CDR3 nucleotides read TGTGCCAGCAGTGGGGAGGCCTACGAGCAGTACTTC. Its protein product is CASSGEAYEQYF. The chain combines TRBV2 with TRBJ2-7, with D possibly matching TRBD2 (6 bases). CDR1 is SNHLY, CDR2 FYNNEI, per germline. The CDR3 length is 12 residues. V lost 4 bases and J lost 2, with 6 bases in between.

The rearrangement links TRBV7-3 to TRBJ2-5, with 11 bases that match TRBD2. Germline V CDR1 and CDR2: SGHTA, FQGTGA. Trimming took 5 bases from V and 2 from J; bases not matched to a gene: 4. This CDR3 has 15 amino acids. The chain's CDR3 is CASSPSGGRQETQYF. The CDR3 bases are TGTGCCAGCAGCCCTAGCGGGGGGAGGCAAGAGACCCAGTACTTC.

The chain couples TRBV5-1 to TRBJ1-1, with D possibly being TRBD1 (5 bases). CDR1 is SGHRS and CDR2 is YFSETQ in the germline V gene. Trimming left V 0 bases short and J 11 bases short, with 11 bases between. The CDR3 sequence is 12 residues long. The CDR3 sequence is CASSLVSGDAFF. CDR3 bases: TGCGCCAGCAGCTTGGTGTCCGGGGACGCTTTCTTT.

V is TRBV5-4 and J is TRBJ1-1, with D possibly matching TRBD1 (5 bases). This CDR3 contains 14 residues. V was shortened by 0 bases and J by 11 bases, with 17 bases between the two germline ends. Germline CDR1 is SGHNT and CDR2 is YYREEE (reference sequence). CDR3 coding DNA: TGTGCCAGCAGCTTGGAAACCGGGACGGGCACCGCTTTCTTT. This codes for CASSLETGTGTAFF.

This chain uses TRBV6-1 with TRBJ2-5; 8 bases match TRBD1. The CDR3 has 13 residues. CDR1 and CDR2 from the germline V gene are MNHNS and SASEGT. Germline trimming cut 2 bases from V and 4 bases from J; bases unmatched to any gene: 0. The chain's CDR3 is CASSETGGETQYF. The DNA of the CDR3 is TGTGCCAGCAGTGAAACAGGGGGAGAGACCCAGTACTTC.

CDR3 DNA sequence: TGTGCCAGCTCACCCGCCCTGACAGGGGGACAGCAGGGCTACACCTTC. Translating it yields CASSPALTGGQQGYTF. This chain connects TRBV18 to TRBJ1-2; 9 bases are a match to TRBD1. The germline V gene encodes CDR1 KGHSH and CDR2 LQKENI. The V segment lost 3 bases and the J segment 8 bases; nucleotides outside the gene matches: 13. This CDR3 is built from 16 residues.

This clone was seen more than once but under ten times. V and J are TRBV7-6 and TRBJ2-7; D might be TRBD1 or TRBD2, each matching 5 bases. Germline V gene lookup returns CDR1 SGHVS and CDR2 FNYEAQ. The length of the CDR3 is 15 residues. The V end lost 5 bases, the J end lost 0 bases, and 14 bases lay between the germline ends. The CDR3 nucleotides read TGTGCCAGCAGCCCCCTAGGGGAGATCTCCTACGAGCAGTACGTC. This translates into CASSPLGEISYEQYV.

The gene calls are TRBV19 and TRBJ1-1, with D possibly being TRBD1 (5 bases). This CDR3 comprises 11 residues. V was pared by 3 bases and J by 6 bases, with 5 bases between. Germline loops: CDR1 LNHDA, CDR2 SQIVND (reference sequence). The CDR3 loop is CASSMGAEAFF. The CDR3 DNA sequence: TGTGCCAGTAGTATGGGGGCTGAAGCTTTCTTT. Full variable domain (remainder filled in from reference TRBV19 and TRBJ1-1): DGGITQSPKYLFRKEGQNVTLSCEQNLNHDAMYWYRQDPGQGLRLIYYSQIVNDFQKGDIAEGYSVSREKKESFPLTVTSAQKNPTAFYLCASSMGAEAFFGQGTRLTVV.